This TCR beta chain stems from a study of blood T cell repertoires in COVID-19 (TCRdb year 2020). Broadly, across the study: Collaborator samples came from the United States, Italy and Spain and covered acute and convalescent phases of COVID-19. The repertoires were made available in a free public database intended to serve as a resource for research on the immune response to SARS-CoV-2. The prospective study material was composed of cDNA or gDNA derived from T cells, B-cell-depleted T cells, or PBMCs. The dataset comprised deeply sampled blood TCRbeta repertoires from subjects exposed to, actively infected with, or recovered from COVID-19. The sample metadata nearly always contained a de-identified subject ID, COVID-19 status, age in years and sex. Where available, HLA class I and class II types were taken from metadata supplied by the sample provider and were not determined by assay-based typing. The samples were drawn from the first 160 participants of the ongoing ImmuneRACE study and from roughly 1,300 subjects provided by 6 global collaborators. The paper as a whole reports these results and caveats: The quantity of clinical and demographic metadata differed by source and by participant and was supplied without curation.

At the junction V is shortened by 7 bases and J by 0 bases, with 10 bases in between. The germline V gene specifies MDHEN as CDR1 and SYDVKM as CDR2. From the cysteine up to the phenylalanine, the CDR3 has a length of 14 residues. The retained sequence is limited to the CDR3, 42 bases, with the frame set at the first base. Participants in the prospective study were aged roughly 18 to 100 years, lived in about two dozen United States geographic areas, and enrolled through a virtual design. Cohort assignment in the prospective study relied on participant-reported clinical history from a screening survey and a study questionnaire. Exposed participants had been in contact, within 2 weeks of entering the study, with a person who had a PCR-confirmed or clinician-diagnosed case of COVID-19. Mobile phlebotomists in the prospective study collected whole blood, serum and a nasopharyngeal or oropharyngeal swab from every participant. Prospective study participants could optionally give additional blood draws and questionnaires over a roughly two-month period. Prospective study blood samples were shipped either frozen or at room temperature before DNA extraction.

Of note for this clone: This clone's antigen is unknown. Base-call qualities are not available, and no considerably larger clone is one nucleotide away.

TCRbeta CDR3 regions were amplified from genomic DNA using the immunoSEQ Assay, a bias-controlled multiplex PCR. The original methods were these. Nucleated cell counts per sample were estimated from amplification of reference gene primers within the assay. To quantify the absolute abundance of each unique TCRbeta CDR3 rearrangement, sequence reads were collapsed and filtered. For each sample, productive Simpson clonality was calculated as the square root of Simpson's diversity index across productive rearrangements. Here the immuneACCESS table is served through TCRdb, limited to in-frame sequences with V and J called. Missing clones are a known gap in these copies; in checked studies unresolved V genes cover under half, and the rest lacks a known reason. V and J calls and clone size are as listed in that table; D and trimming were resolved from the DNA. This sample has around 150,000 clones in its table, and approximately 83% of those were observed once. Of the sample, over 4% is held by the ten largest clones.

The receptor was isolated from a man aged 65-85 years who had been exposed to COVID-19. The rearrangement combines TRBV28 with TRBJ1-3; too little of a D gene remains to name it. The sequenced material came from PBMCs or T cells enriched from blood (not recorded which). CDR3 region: CASIHGNSGNTIYF. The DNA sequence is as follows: TGTGCCAGCATCCACGGTAACTCTGGAAACACCATATATTTT. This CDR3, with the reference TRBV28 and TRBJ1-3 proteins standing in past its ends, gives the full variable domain DVKVTQSSRYLVKRTGEKVFLECVQDMDHENMFWYRQDPGLGLRLIYFSYDVKMKEKGDIPEGYSVSREKKERFSLILESASTNQTSMYLCASIHGNSGNTIYFGEGSWLTVV.